Listed here are 20 T cell receptor beta chains from one sample, sequenced in a study of blood T cell repertoires in COVID-19. Profiled with immunoSEQ multiplex PCR; TCRdb holds only in-frame clones, not every one. The data show roughly 250,000 clones, around 85% seen once. Sequenced input: peripheral blood. The receptors were sampled from a woman between 40 and 55 years old with active or convalescent COVID-19.

This chain connects TRBV6-5 to TRBJ1-2, with a possible D match to TRBD1 (6 bases). The CDR3 loop spans 14 amino acids. Trimming cost V 0 bases and J 6 bases, with 11 bases left between them. CDR1 MNHEY and CDR2 SVGAGI come from the germline V gene. In DNA form, the CDR3 reads TGTGCCAGCAGTTACTCTAGAACAGGGAATGGCTACACCTTC. Translated: CASSYSRTGNGYTF.

The chain joins TRBV4-2 to TRBJ1-2; perhaps TRBD1 as D (5 bases). Between the trimmed V and J ends, which lost 0 bases and 4 bases, there was a span of 15 bases. This CDR3 is 16 amino acids long. The germline V gene has CDR1 LGHNA and CDR2 YNFKEQ. CDR3 DNA: TGTGCCAGCAGCCAAGATTCTATTAGGGGAATCTATGGCTACACCTTC. This codes for CASSQDSIRGIYGYTF.

The rearrangement joins TRBV5-1 to TRBJ1-6; no clear D gene. Trimming removed 5 bases from V and 4 bases from J, with 13 bases in between. Germline lookup yields CDR1 SGHRS and CDR2 YFSETQ. This CDR3 region has 15 residues. The CDR3 region has the DNA TGCGCCAGCAGTTCGAGCTCTAGGTATAATTCACCCCTCCACTTT. Residues: CASSSSSRYNSPLHF. Looking up the rest from reference TRBV5-1 and TRBJ1-6 gives the full variable domain: KAGVTQTPRYLIKTRGQQVTLSCSPISGHRSVSWYQQTPGQGLQFLFEYFSETQRNKGNFPGRFSGRQFSNSRSEMNVSTLELGDSALYLCASSSSSRYNSPLHFGNGTRLTVT.

The chain recombines TRBV7-9 with TRBJ2-2, with no clear D. Germline CDR1 reads SEHNR; CDR2 reads FQNEAQ (reference sequence). Between the trimmed V and J ends, which lost 3 bases and 3 bases, there was a span of 8 bases. The CDR3 totals 14 residues. CDR3: CASSFQQDTGELFF. The DNA for the CDR3 is TGTGCCAGCAGCTTCCAGCAGGACACCGGGGAGCTGTTTTTT.

V gene TRBV19 combines with J gene TRBJ1-2; D unclear. This CDR3 contains 12 residues. Germline V lookup: CDR1 LNHDA, CDR2 SQIVND (reference sequence). V gave up 7 bases and J gave up 7 bases, with 13 bases separating them. The CDR3 is CASNSDFGGYTF. The CDR3 DNA reads TGTGCCAGTAATAGTGACTTTGGTGGCTACACCTTC.

This sequence joins TRBV5-1 and TRBJ2-7; D is perhaps TRBD1 (6 bases). The CDR3 consists of 14 residues. Germline V CDR1 and CDR2: SGHRS, YFSETQ. V was clipped by 2 bases and J by 2 bases, with 11 bases between them. The CDR3 region is CASSFVGATYEQYF. CDR3 DNA sequence: TGCGCCAGCAGCTTTGTGGGGGCAACCTACGAGCAGTACTTC.

This CDR3 is CASSLTLLPGMDEKLFF. For the CDR3, the DNA is TGTGCCAGCAGCTTGACCCTTTTGCCAGGTATGGATGAAAAACTGTTTTTT. This chain joins TRBV5-6 and TRBJ1-4; D gene unclear. The CDR3 consists of 17 residues. Trimming stripped 1 base from V and 6 bases from J, with 19 bases between. The germline gives CDR1 SGHDT, CDR2 YYEEEE. Looking up the rest from reference TRBV5-6 and TRBJ1-4 gives the full variable domain: DAGVTQSPTHLIKTRGQQVTLRCSPKSGHDTVSWYQQALGQGPQFIFQYYEEEERQRGNFPDRFSGHQFPNYSSELNVNALLLGDSALYLCASSLTLLPGMDEKLFFGSGTQLSVL.

The count of this clone is one. This sequence joins TRBV7-9 and TRBJ2-2; possible D gene TRBD2, 6 bases. The CDR3 totals 15 residues. The germline V gene has CDR1 SEHNR and CDR2 FQNEAQ (reference sequence). Trimming left V 1 base short and J 5 bases short, with 11 bases between. As DNA, the CDR3 is TGTGCCAGCAGCTTAGGCGTCGGGGGAACCGGGGAGCTGTTTTTT. This codes for CASSLGVGGTGELFF.

The V and J genes are TRBV28 and TRBJ1-6, with TRBD1 matching 7 bases. The germline gives CDR1 MDHEN, CDR2 SYDVKM. The V gene end was trimmed by 6 bases and the J gene end by 2 bases; junction bases not matched to a gene: 4. The CDR3 contains 15 residues. The CDR3 DNA follows: TGTGCCAGCAGGGCTCAGGGGGCCTATAATTCACCCCTCCACTTT. As protein: CASRAQGAYNSPLHF.

There are a few counts of this clone. The chain combines TRBV5-8 with TRBJ1-1; D not certain. The CDR3 consists of 14 residues. Germline CDR1 SGHTS, CDR2 YDEGEE. Trimming left V 0 bases short and J 2 bases short, with 8 bases between. CDR3 sequence: CASSLAVKNTEAFF. CDR3 nucleotides: TGTGCCAGCAGCTTGGCGGTGAAAAACACTGAAGCTTTCTTT.

The chain carries TRBV10-3 and TRBJ2-7, with D tentatively TRBD1 (6 bases). CDR1 is ENHRY and CDR2 is SYGVKD in the germline V gene. The V and J ends lost 2 bases and 4 bases respectively, with 15 bases between them. The CDR3 covers 15 residues. CDR3 sequence: CAISEKTGNEYEQYF. In nucleotides, the CDR3 is TGTGCCATCAGTGAGAAAACAGGGAATGAGTACGAGCAGTACTTC.

The chain couples TRBV18 to TRBJ2-3, with TRBD1 matching over 9 bases. The CDR3 has 16 residues. CDR1 KGHSH and CDR2 LQKENI come from the germline V gene. V shed 5 bases and J 6 bases; nucleotides not matched to a gene: 12. Written as DNA, the CDR3 is TGTGCCAGCTCATCCTTGGACAGGGGAGGGCGTGATACGCAGTATTTT. Translated, it gives CASSSLDRGGRDTQYF. Based on the CDR3 plus reference TRBV18 and TRBJ2-3, the full variable domain is NAGVMQNPRHLVRRRGQEARLRCSPMKGHSHVYWYRQLPEEGLKFMVYLQKENIIDESGMPKERFSAEFPKEGPSILRIQQVVRGDSAAYFCASSSLDRGGRDTQYFGPGTRLTVL.

This chain uses TRBV19 with TRBJ1-4; no clear D. Germline CDR1 LNHDA, CDR2 SQIVND (reference sequence). Deletions cut 5 bases from V and 8 bases from J, with 15 bases between. The CDR3 is made up of 14 amino acids. The CDR3 here is CASSQTPTGEKLFF. The CDR3 region has the DNA TGTGCCAGTAGTCAGACCCCTACGGGGGAAAAACTGTTTTTT.

The rearrangement links TRBV7-3 to TRBJ2-2; D ambiguous. This CDR3 region has 14 residues. Trimming took 2 bases from V and 1 from J, leaving 5 bases between them. Germline-derived CDR1 and CDR2 are SGHTA and FQGTGA. The CDR3 spells CASSLYRNTGELFF. The CDR3 region has the DNA TGTGCCAGCAGCTTATACAGGAACACCGGGGAGCTGTTTTTT. The full variable domain, rest sourced from reference TRBV7-3 and TRBJ2-2, is GAGVSQTPSNKVTEKGKYVELRCDPISGHTALYWYRQSLGQGPEFLIYFQGTGAADDSGLPNDRFFAVRPEGSVSTLKIQRTERGDSAVYLCASSLYRNTGELFFGEGSRLTVL.

The chain links TRBV5-6 to TRBJ2-3; possible D gene TRBD2, 6 bases. Between the trimmed V and J ends, which lost 3 bases and 1 base, there was a span of 9 bases. The CDR3 has 14 amino acids. Germline V lookup: CDR1 SGHDT, CDR2 YYEEEE. CDR3 sequence reads: CASSWEDGTDTQYF. The CDR3 region has the DNA TGTGCCAGCAGCTGGGAGGACGGCACAGATACGCAGTATTTT.

This clone showed up just a few times. The genes are TRBV18 and TRBJ1-2; 8 bases line up with TRBD1. Germline values: CDR1 KGHSH, CDR2 LQKENI. The CDR3 consists of 14 residues. The junction had 9 bases not matched to a gene; V was cut back by 4 bases and J by 8 bases. This CDR3 is CASSHDRGESGYTF. The CDR3 nucleotides read TGTGCCAGCTCACATGACAGGGGCGAGTCCGGCTACACCTTC.

The rearrangement uses TRBV4-1 and TRBJ2-6; 9 bases match TRBD1. Trimming at V came to 4 bases and at J to 1 base, leaving 8 bases not matched to a gene. The CDR3 sequence is 18 residues long. CDR1 is MGHRA, CDR2 YSYEKL, per germline. CDR3 amino acids: CASSRGDRAGSGANVLTF. CDR3 sequence (DNA): TGCGCCAGCAGCCGCGGGGACAGGGCAGGATCTGGGGCCAACGTCCTGACTTTC.

The V and J genes are TRBV11-2 and TRBJ1-4; D is perhaps TRBD1 (5 bases). V dropped 2 bases and J dropped 0 bases, with 7 bases sitting between them. The germline gives CDR1 SGHAT, CDR2 FQNNGV. This CDR3 contains 15 residues. The CDR3 here is CASSLQGATNEKLFF. The CDR3 DNA follows: TGTGCCAGCAGCTTACAGGGTGCAACTAATGAAAAACTGTTTTTT.

The chain links TRBV3-1 (or the pseudogene TRBV3-2) to TRBJ2-3; no clear D gene. V shed 6 bases and J shed 1 base, with 8 bases lying between them. The germline CDR1 and CDR2 sequences are LGHDT and YNNKEL (reference sequence). The CDR3 consists of 13 residues. The CDR3 loop is CASRSTGTDTQYF. The CDR3 DNA is TGTGCCAGCAGAAGTACTGGCACAGATACGCAGTATTTT.

This clone has only a few counts. The chain is built from TRBV5-5 and TRBJ1-5; 8 nucleotides line up with TRBD1. This CDR3 is built from 17 residues. The V gene's germline CDR1 is SGHKS and CDR2 YYEKEE (reference sequence). Trimming cost V 0 bases and J 0 bases; bases outside gene matches: 5. The CDR3 protein is CASSLGTGSHSNQPQHF. The CDR3 DNA reads TGTGCCAGCAGCTTGGGGACAGGGTCCCATAGCAATCAGCCCCAGCATTTT.